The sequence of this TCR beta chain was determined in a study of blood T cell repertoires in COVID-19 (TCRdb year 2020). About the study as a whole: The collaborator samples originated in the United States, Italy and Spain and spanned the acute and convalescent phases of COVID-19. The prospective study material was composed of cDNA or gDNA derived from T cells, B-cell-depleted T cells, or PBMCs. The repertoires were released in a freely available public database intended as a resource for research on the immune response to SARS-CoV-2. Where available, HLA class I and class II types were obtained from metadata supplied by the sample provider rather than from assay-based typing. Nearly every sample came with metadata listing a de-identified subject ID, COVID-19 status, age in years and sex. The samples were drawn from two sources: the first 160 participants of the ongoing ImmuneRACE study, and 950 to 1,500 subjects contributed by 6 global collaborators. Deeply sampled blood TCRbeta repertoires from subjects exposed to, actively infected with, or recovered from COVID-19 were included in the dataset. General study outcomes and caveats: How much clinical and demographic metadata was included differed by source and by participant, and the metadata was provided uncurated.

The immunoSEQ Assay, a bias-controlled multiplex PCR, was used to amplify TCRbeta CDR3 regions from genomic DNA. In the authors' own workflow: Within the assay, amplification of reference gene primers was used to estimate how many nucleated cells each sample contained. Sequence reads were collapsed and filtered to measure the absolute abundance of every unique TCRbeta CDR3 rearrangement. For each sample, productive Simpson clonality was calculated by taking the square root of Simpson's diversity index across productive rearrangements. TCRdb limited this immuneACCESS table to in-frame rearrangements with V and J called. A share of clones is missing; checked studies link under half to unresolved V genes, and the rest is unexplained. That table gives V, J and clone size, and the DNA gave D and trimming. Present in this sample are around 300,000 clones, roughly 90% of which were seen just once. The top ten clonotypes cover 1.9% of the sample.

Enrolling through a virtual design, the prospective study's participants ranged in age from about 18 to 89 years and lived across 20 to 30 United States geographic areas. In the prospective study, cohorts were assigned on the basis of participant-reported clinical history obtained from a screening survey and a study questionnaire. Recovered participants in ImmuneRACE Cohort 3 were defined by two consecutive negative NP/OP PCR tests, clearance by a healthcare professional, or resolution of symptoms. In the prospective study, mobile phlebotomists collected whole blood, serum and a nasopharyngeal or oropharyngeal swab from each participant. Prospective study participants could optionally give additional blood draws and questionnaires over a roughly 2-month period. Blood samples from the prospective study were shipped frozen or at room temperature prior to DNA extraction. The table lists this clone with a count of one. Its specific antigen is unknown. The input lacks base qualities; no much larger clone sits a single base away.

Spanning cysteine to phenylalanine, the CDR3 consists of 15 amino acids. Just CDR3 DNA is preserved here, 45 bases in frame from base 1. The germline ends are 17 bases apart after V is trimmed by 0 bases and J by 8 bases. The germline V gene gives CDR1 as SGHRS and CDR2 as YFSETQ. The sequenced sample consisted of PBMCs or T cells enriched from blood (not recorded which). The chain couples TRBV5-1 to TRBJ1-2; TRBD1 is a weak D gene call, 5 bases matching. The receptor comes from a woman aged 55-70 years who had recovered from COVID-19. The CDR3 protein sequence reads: CASSLVGLLDVGYTF. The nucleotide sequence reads TGCGCCAGCAGCTTGGTGGGACTTCTCGACGTGGGCTACACCTTC.